This T cell receptor (beta chain) emerged from a study of shared clonotypes between healthy human individuals. Trimming shortened V by 0 bases and J by 2 bases, and 15 bases separated the two germline ends. Looked up from germline, CDR1 is SGHRS and CDR2 is YFSETQ. There are 16 residues in the CDR3. Sequencing used immunoSEQ multiplex PCR; TCRdb keeps in-frame clones, though not all of them. The sample has 1,500,000 or so clones; roughly 96% are singletons. In this sample, this clone turned up once. Recent vaccinations or acute infections were absent in the healthy HIV-negative adult donors. The authors divided CD4+ cells into CD45RA+ naive and CD45RA-negative memory subsets.

This sequence originates from a man under 40 in good health. Sequencing was performed on naive CD4+ T cells sorted from blood. Subset denoted: CD45RA+ positively selected. This rearrangement joins TRBV5-1 to TRBJ2-7; D may correspond to TRBD1 or TRBD2 (5 bases each). The CDR3 nucleotides are TGCGCCAGCAGCTTGGTGGTAGGGACGATAACCTACGAGCAGTACTTC. Translation gives CASSLVVGTITYEQYF.